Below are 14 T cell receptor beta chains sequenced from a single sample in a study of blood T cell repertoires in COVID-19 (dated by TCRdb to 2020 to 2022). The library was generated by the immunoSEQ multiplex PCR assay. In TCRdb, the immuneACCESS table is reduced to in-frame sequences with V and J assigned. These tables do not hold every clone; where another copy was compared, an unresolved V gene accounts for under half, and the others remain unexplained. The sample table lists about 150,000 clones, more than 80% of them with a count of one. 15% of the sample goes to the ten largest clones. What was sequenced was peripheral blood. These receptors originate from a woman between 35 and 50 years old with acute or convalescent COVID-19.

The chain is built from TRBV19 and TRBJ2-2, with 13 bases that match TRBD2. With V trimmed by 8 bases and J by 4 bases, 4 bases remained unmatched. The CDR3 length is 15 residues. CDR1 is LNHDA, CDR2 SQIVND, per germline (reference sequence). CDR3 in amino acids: CASQRLAGGTGELFF. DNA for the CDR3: TGTGCCAGTCAAAGACTAGCGGGAGGCACCGGGGAGCTGTTTTTT.

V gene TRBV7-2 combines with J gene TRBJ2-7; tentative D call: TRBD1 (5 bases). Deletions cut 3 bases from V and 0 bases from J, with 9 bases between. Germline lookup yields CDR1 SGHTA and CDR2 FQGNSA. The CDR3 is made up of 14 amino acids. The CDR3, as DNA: TGTGCCAGCAGCTTCAGGGCCGACTCCTACGAGCAGTACTTC. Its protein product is CASSFRADSYEQYF.

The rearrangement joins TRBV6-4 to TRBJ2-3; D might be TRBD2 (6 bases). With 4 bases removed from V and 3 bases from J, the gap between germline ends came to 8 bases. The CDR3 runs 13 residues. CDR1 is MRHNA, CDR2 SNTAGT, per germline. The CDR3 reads CASSGRETDTQYF. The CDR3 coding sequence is TGTGCCAGCAGTGGTCGGGAGACAGATACGCAGTATTTT.

CDR3 in DNA: TGCGCCAGCAGCCCGGGACTAGCGACACACCCAGAGACCCAGTACTTC. This sequence encodes CASSPGLATHPETQYF. The chain links TRBV5-1 to TRBJ2-5; 10 nucleotides align to TRBD2. CDR1 SGHRS and CDR2 YFSETQ come from the germline V gene. This CDR3 comprises 16 residues. The V and J ends lost 4 bases and 4 bases, in that order; junction bases with no gene match: 10. Based on the CDR3 plus reference TRBV5-1 and TRBJ2-5, the full variable domain is KAGVTQTPRYLIKTRGQQVTLSCSPISGHRSVSWYQQTPGQGLQFLFEYFSETQRNKGNFPGRFSGRQFSNSRSEMNVSTLELGDSALYLCASSPGLATHPETQYFGPGTRLLVL.

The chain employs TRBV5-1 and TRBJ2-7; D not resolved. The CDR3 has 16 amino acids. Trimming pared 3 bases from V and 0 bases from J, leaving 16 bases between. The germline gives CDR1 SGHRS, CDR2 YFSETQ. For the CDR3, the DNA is TGCGCCAGCAGCTCGATCAGCCGTGCTAGCTCCTACGAGCAGTACTTC. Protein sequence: CASSSISRASSYEQYF.

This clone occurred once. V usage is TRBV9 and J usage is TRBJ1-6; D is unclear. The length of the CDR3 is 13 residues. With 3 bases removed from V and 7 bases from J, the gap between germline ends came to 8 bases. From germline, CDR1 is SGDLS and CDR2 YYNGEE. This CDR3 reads CASSGGLNSPLHF. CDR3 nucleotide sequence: TGTGCCAGCAGCGGAGGTCTGAATTCACCCCTCCACTTT. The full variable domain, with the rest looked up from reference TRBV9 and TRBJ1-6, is DSGVTQTPKHLITATGQRVTLRCSPRSGDLSVYWYQQSLDQGLQFLIQYYNGEERAKGNILERFSAQQFPDLHSELNLSSLELGDSALYFCASSGGLNSPLHFGNGTRLTVT.

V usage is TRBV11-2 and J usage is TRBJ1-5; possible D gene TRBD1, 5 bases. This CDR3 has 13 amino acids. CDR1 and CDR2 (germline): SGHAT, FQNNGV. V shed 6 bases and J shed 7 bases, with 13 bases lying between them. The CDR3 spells CASSLERGQPQHF. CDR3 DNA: TGTGCCAGCAGTTTGGAAAGGGGACAGCCCCAGCATTTT.

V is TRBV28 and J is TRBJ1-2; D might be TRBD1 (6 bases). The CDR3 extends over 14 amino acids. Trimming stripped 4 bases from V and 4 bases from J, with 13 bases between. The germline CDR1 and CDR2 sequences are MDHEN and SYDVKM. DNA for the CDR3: TGTGCCAGCAGTTCACAAATGACAGGCTATGGCTACACCTTC. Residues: CASSSQMTGYGYTF.

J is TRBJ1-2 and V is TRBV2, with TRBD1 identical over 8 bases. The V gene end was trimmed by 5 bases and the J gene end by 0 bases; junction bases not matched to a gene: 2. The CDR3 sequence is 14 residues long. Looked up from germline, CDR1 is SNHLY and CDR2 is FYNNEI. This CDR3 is CASSLQGANYGYTF. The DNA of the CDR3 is TGTGCCAGCAGTCTACAGGGGGCTAACTATGGCTACACCTTC. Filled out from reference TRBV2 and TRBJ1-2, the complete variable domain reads EPEVTQTPSHQVTQMGQEVILRCVPISNHLYFYWYRQILGQKVEFLVSFYNNEISEKSEIFDDQFSVERPDGSNFTLKIRSTKLEDSAMYFCASSLQGANYGYTFGSGTRLTVV.

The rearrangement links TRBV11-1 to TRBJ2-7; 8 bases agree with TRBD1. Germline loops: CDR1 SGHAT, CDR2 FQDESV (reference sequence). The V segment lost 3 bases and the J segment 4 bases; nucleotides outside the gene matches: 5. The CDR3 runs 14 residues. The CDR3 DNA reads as TGTGCCAGCAGCTTGGGGGGACAGGTGTACGAGCAGTACTTC. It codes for CASSLGGQVYEQYF.

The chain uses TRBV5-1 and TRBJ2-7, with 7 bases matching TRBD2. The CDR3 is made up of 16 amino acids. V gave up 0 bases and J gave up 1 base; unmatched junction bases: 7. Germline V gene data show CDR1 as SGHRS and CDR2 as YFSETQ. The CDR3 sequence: CASSLAPSGSSYEQYF. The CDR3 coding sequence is TGCGCCAGCAGCTTGGCTCCTAGCGGCTCTTCCTACGAGCAGTACTTC.

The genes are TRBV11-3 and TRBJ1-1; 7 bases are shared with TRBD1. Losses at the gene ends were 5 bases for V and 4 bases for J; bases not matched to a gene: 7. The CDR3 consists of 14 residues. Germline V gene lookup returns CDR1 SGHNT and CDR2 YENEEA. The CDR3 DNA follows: TGTGCCAGCAGCCCTTCCGACAGGGTCACTGAAGCTTTCTTT. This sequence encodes CASSPSDRVTEAFF.

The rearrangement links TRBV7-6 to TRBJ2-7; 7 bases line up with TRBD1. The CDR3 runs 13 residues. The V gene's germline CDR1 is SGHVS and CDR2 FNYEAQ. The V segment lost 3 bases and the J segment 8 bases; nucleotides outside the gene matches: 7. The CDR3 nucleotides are TGTGCCAGCAGCTTGGCAGGACAGGATCAGCAGTACTTC. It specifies CASSLAGQDQQYF.

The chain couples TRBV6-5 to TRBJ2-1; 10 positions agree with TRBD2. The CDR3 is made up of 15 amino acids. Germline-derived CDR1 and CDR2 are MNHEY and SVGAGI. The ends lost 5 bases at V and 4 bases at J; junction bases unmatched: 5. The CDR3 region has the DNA TGTGCCAGCAGTCGCCTAGCGGGGGATTACAATGAGCAGTTCTTC. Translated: CASSRLAGDYNEQFF.